This T cell receptor (beta chain) was recovered during a study of human CD8 memory T cell subsets. Study findings and constraints: Both stem-like memory T cells and precursor exhausted T cells showed comparably high diversity, which set them apart from effector memory cells.

Libraries targeted TCR beta using 5' RACE with UMIs. Under the authors' procedure: Each library (TCR beta) contained from roughly 3,000 up to about 18,000 functional CDR3 beta clonotypes. TCRdb derives one entry per CDR3 protein from the 5' RACE reads, leaving out DNA. It is TCRdb's table, rather than the study itself, that gives the V and J calls and clone size. This repertoire comprises around 10,000 distinct CDR3 sequences; its ten largest clones make up around 18%. On this clonotype: The antigen is unknown.

Germline CDR1 is MNHNY and CDR2 is SVGAGI (reference sequence). The CDR3 loop spans 13 amino acids. With exhausted-like traits, TPEX cells were early memory CD8+ T cells that were CCR7+ PD-1+ TIGIT+. Sample: CD8+ T cells from PBMCs. The gene calls are TRBV6-6 and TRBJ2-5; TCRdb lists TRBD1, though no DNA is available to test this call. The TCR was taken from a human donor in good health. CDR3 amino acids: CASSYGGRETQYF.